The sequence of this TCR beta chain was determined in a study of cytomegalovirus exposure and HLA in healthy donors. Study in general: Falling in the Caucasian-associated ancestry cluster were approximately 86% of under 450 genotyped donors.

The junction had 8 bases not matched to a gene; V was cut back by 3 bases and J by 8 bases. CDR1 and CDR2 from the germline V gene are KGHSH and LQKENI. The CDR3 has 15 residues. Primers included in the PCR were 60 Vbeta and 13 Jbeta primers. Data came from immunoSEQ multiplex PCR; TCRdb stores just in-frame clones and leaves some out. This sample yields around 190,000 clones, of which roughly four fifths are seen a single time; less than 4% belongs to the top ten. Findings of the study overall: In a later analysis, a missense DCLRE1C variant was linked to TCR beta V- and J-gene trimming. Associated with cytomegalovirus, according to the listing, were 150 to 200 TCR beta chains.

This clone has a handful of counts. What it binds is unknown. The chain carries TRBV18 and TRBJ2-1; 9 nucleotides line up with TRBD1. The source material was PBMCs. This TCR derives from a woman in her 30s in good health and CMV-seropositive. The DNA for the CDR3 is TGTGCCAGCTCACCTGGACAGGGGACGCAGGATGAGCAGTTCTTC. Translating it yields CASSPGQGTQDEQFF.